Below are 20 T cell receptor beta chains sequenced from a single sample in a study of CD8+CD57+ T cells in acquired aplastic anemia. The sequenced patients had an expansion of CD8+CD57+ cells seen by flow cytometry. TCR beta VDJ and CDR3 were profiled, and genomic DNA was the template. One entry per CDR3 protein results from TCRdb running MiXCR on the reads. Of hundreds of thousands of distinct CDR3 sequences listed, 40% to 50% are singletons. The specimen was sorted CD4+, CD8+, or CD8+CD57+ T cells (not recorded which) from PBMCs. Every receptor here comes from a human donor with aplastic anemia.

This clonotype has a handful of counts. The chain recombines TRBV27 with TRBJ2-5; 10 bases agree with TRBD1. CDR1 is MNHEY, CDR2 SMNVEV, per germline (reference sequence). The CDR3 loop spans 15 amino acids. Losses at the gene ends were 3 bases for V and 4 bases for J; bases not matched to a gene: 5. CDR3 residues: CASSLVRTGGETQYF. CDR3 nucleotide sequence: TGTGCCAGCAGTTTGGTCAGGACAGGGGGAGAGACCCAGTACTTC.

Many counts were recorded for this clonotype. The chain is built from TRBV7-9 and TRBJ2-1, with D maybe TRBD1 (6 bases). Germline V gene sequence: CDR1 SEHNR, CDR2 FQNEAQ (reference sequence). This CDR3 has 13 residues. V lost 5 bases and J 5 bases, leaving 10 bases between the germline ends. The chain's CDR3 is CASSPDRNNEQFF. CDR3 sequence (DNA): TGTGCCAGCAGCCCCGACAGGAACAATGAGCAGTTCTTC.

The V call is TRBV10-1, the J call TRBJ1-2; 7 bases agree with TRBD1. With V trimmed by 8 bases and J by 9 bases, 12 bases remained unmatched. The V gene's germline CDR1 is WNHNN and CDR2 SYGVQD (reference sequence). CDR3 length equals 13 residues. Here the CDR3 reads CASGEPQGYSYTF. The CDR3 region has the DNA TGCGCCAGCGGGGAACCACAGGGGTATAGCTACACCTTC.

The rearrangement joins TRBV11-2 to TRBJ2-7; D possibly corresponds to TRBD2 (6 bases). The CDR3 has 13 residues. V shed 5 bases and J shed 3 bases, with 11 bases lying between them. From germline, CDR1 is SGHAT and CDR2 FQNNGV. CDR3: CASSPGRSYEQYF. The DNA of the CDR3 is TGTGCCAGCAGCCCGGGGAGGAGCTACGAGCAGTACTTC.

The chain uses TRBV15 and TRBJ2-6; D remains ambiguous. Looked up from germline, CDR1 is LNHNV and CDR2 is YYDKDF (reference sequence). The CDR3 covers 16 residues. With 0 bases removed from V and 4 bases from J, the gap between germline ends came to 10 bases. CDR3 bases: TGTGCCACCAGCAGAGATCGTTTGTCCGGGGCCAACGTCCTGACTTTC. Translating it yields CATSRDRLSGANVLTF.

In this sample, this clonotype turned up many times. This chain joins TRBV5-5 and TRBJ1-5; 11 bases align to TRBD1. J gave up 9 bases and V 3 bases, and 5 bases lay outside the gene matches. This CDR3 comprises 14 residues. The germline V gene has CDR1 SGHKS and CDR2 YYEKEE (reference sequence). The CDR3 loop reads CASSSDRGHRPQHF. In nucleotides, the CDR3 is TGTGCCAGCAGCTCGGACAGGGGGCATCGGCCCCAGCATTTT.

The table lists this clonotype with many counts. For the CDR3, the DNA is TGTGCCAGCAGCGTAGAGTTACAGAGAAGCACAGATACGCAGTATTTT. Translating it yields CASSVELQRSTDTQYF. The V call is TRBV9, the J call TRBJ2-3; D not certain. Looked up from germline, CDR1 is SGDLS and CDR2 is YYNGEE. The CDR3 loop spans 16 amino acids. Trimming removed 0 bases at V and 0 bases at J, with 11 bases between.

This chain links TRBV7-9 with TRBJ1-3; D unclear. Trimming cost V 4 bases and J 2 bases, with 18 bases left between them. In germline, CDR1 is SEHNR, CDR2 FQNEAQ (reference sequence). This CDR3 spans 17 amino acids. For the CDR3, the DNA is TGTGCCAGCAGCTCGCCTCTCTCGGCAGGCGCTGGAAACACCATATATTTT. Protein: CASSSPLSAGAGNTIYF.

V usage is TRBV20-1 and J usage is TRBJ2-1; D is unclear. The CDR3 runs to 13 residues. CDR1 is DFQATT and CDR2 is SNEGSKA in the germline V gene (reference sequence). Trimming took off 5 bases at V and 9 bases at J, with 17 bases between the two ends. Here the CDR3 reads CSALRLTGPEQFF. In DNA form, the CDR3 reads TGCAGTGCTTTAAGGTTGACCGGGCCTGAGCAGTTCTTC.

The chain couples TRBV20-1 to TRBJ2-3; the D is unclear. V was shortened by 0 bases and J by 0 bases, with 7 bases between the two germline ends. The germline V gene encodes CDR1 DFQATT and CDR2 SNEGSKA (reference sequence). This CDR3 comprises 14 residues. The CDR3 DNA reads as TGCAGTGCTAGAGAGGCACGTAGCACAGATACGCAGTATTTT. Translating gives CSAREARSTDTQYF.

Regarding this clonotype: At one of its ends the junction is not consistent with the germline gene, which may arise from a read error. The chain recombines TRBV7-7 with TRBJ2-1; 10 bases are a match to TRBD1. The CDR3 spans 14 residues. Germline V lookup: CDR1 SSHAT, CDR2 FNYEAQ (reference sequence). CDR3 sequence reads: CASSLGQGGNEQFF. In DNA, the CDR3 is TGTGCTAGCAGCTTAGGACAGGGGGGCAATGAGCAGTTCTTC.

This clonotype is a singleton in its sample. Being one base from a much bigger clone, this may be a read error. The V and J genes are TRBV10-3 and TRBJ2-1; D gene unclear. Germline V lookup: CDR1 ENHRY, CDR2 SYGVKD. V lost 3 bases and J 4 bases, leaving 13 bases between the germline ends. The length of the CDR3 is 15 residues. CDR3 DNA: TGTGCCATCAGTGACCGACCTATTGGGTACAATGAGCAGTTCTTC. The encoded protein is CAISDRPIGYNEQFF.

This clonotype was observed many times. The gene calls are TRBV20-1 and TRBJ2-7, with D hard to call. Germline V CDR1 and CDR2: DFQATT, SNEGSKA (reference sequence). The CDR3 is made up of 10 amino acids. V lost 3 bases to trimming and J lost 6 bases, with 6 bases between them. The CDR3 DNA follows: TGCAGTGCTAGTATGAGCGAGCAGTACTTC. Its translation is CSASMSEQYF.

This clonotype was seen ten or more times. The chain carries TRBV10-3 and TRBJ2-1; D perhaps matches TRBD2 (5 bases). Trimming shortened V by 0 bases and J by 4 bases, and 10 bases separated the two germline ends. Germline V gene lookup returns CDR1 ENHRY and CDR2 SYGVKD. The CDR3 has 15 residues. CDR3 coding DNA: TGTGCCATCAGTGAGTCGACTACGAATTACAATGAGCAGTTCTTC. Protein product: CAISESTTNYNEQFF.

This clonotype was seen a few times. This chain connects TRBV30 to TRBJ2-2; no clear D gene. Germline CDR1 GTSNPN, CDR2 SVGIG (reference sequence). Trimming pared 7 bases from V and 2 bases from J, leaving 8 bases between. CDR3 size: 12 residues. DNA of the CDR3: TGTGCCTCAGATCTTAACACCGGGGAGCTGTTTTTT. Its protein product is CASDLNTGELFF.

About this clonotype itself: A much more abundant neighbour one base away suggests this may be a read error. V and J are TRBV10-3 and TRBJ1-3; D may be TRBD1 (5 bases). Germline V lookup: CDR1 ENHRY, CDR2 SYGVKD. The CDR3 consists of 16 residues. V was trimmed by 4 bases and J by 8 bases, leaving 21 bases between them. The CDR3 nucleotides are TGTGCCATCAGTGGAGATGATGGGGACGCGGGTGACACCATATATTTT. Translated, it gives CAISGDDGDAGDTIYF.

Notes on this clonotype: The conserved final phenylalanine or tryptophan is absent from the CDR3, which likely points to a read error. It is unclear where the CDR3 begins or ends on the DNA, so no DNA is shown, and the CDR3 is as TCRdb lists it. CDR3 in amino acids: CASSDNGREPNTGELVL. This sequence joins TRBV9 and TRBJ2-2; the table's TRBD2 call for D was not verified on the DNA. From its first to its last residue, the CDR3 has 17 amino acids. CDR1 and CDR2 from the germline V gene are SGDLS and YYNGEE.

Many counts were recorded for this clonotype. The gene calls are TRBV25-1 and TRBJ1-5; the match to TRBD1 covers 7 bases. CDR3 length: 13 amino acids. V gave up 8 bases and J gave up 2 bases; unmatched junction bases: 3. Germline V lookup: CDR1 MGHDK, CDR2 SYGVNS. The CDR3 reads CASSGQGNQPQHF. The CDR3 coding sequence is TGTGCCAGCTCTGGACAGGGCAATCAGCCCCAGCATTTT.

This chain joins TRBV29-1 and TRBJ2-1, with D possibly TRBD1 on 5 matching bases. V lost 7 bases to trimming and J lost 4 bases, with 14 bases between them. The CDR3 runs 13 residues. Germline CDR1 SQVTM, CDR2 ANQGSEA. The CDR3 loop is CSAHHSGYNEQFF. The CDR3 DNA is TGCAGCGCGCACCATTCAGGGTACAATGAGCAGTTCTTC.

The chain employs TRBV13 and TRBJ2-1; 7 bases fit TRBD1. Trimming at V came to 4 bases and at J to 8 bases, leaving 17 bases not matched to a gene. This CDR3 spans 17 amino acids. From germline, CDR1 is PRHDT and CDR2 FYEKMQ (reference sequence). This chain's CDR3 is CASSYLNIRQGQDEQFF. As DNA, the CDR3 is TGTGCCAGCAGCTACTTAAACATACGACAGGGTCAGGATGAGCAGTTCTTC.